This T cell receptor beta chain is from a study of shared clonotypes between healthy human individuals. Study background: A donor's plate count was three for CD4 naive and three for CD4 memory; CD8 naive had two and CD8 memory one.

Template for every sorted-subset replicate PCR totaled about 0.2 ug DNA, roughly 30,000 T cell genomes. Sequenced by immunoSEQ multiplex PCR; TCRdb stores in-frame clones only, minus some. The sample contains around 560,000 clones, 85% to 95% of which appear only once. Regarding the study as a whole: Naive subsets, compared against memory subsets, generally had larger estimated richness values. The genetic and exposure-history diversity represented was limited by few donors.

About this clone: Its antigen remains unidentified.

Naive CD8 cells lacked CD45RO, underwent positive selection for CCR7 and left out terminally differentiated effector memory CD45RA+ cells. V was clipped by 3 bases and J by 4 bases; unmatched bases: 12. The CDR3 loop spans 17 amino acids. Germline loops: CDR1 MNHEY, CDR2 SMNVEV (reference sequence). Specimen: naive CD8+ T cells sorted from blood. This clonotype was sampled from a woman in her twenties or thirties in good health. The chain joins TRBV27 to TRBJ2-7; 10 bases are a match to TRBD1. This chain's CDR3 is CASSFQPSRDRGYEQYF. CDR3 in DNA: TGTGCCAGCAGTTTTCAACCTTCCCGGGACAGGGGTTACGAGCAGTACTTC.